Listed below are T cell receptor beta chains from one sample, sequenced in a study of T-cell reconstitution after alpha-beta-depleted transplantation in children. MiXCR, applied by TCRdb to the PCR reads, yields one record per CDR3 protein. The table has about 220,000 distinct CDR3 sequences, under 20% seen once. Source: PBMCs, mostly from graft donor cells, taken 360 days after TCRalphabeta/CD19-depleted stem cell transplant. These TCRs come from a male patient aged 2 to 9 who had a stem cell transplant for acute lymphoblastic leukemia, so the T cells may come from the graft donor. CDR3s include the opening cysteine and the closing phenylalanine or tryptophan. The D gene is left open where the match is weak. Size tells how often a clone was seen (once, few, many) or the class of an expanded clone, and some rows leave it out.

V gene	J gene	D gene	clone size	CDR3 length	CDR3 protein	CDR3 DNA
TRBV6-1	TRBJ1-1	.	many	15	CASSPRRGKDTEAFF	TGTGCCAGCAGTCCACGAAGAGGGAAGGACACTGAAGCTTTCTTT
TRBV7-6	TRBJ1-1	.	few	15	CASSLRLGMNTEAFF	TGTGCCAGCAGCTTAAGATTGGGGATGAACACTGAAGCTTTCTTT
TRBV10-3	TRBJ2-1	.	few	16	CAISAGSGTSLQGQFF	TGTGCCATCAGCGCAGGGTCGGGGACTTCTCTACAGGGGCAGTTCTTC
TRBV7-9	TRBJ1-6	TRBD1	many	16	CASSPPDRGRDSPLHF	TGTGCCAGCAGCCCCCCGGACAGGGGGCGAGATTCACCCCTCCACTTT
TRBV6-2/TRBV6-3	TRBJ2-1	.	.	14	CASSYLPAADEQFF	TGTGCCAGCAGTTACCTTCCGGCAGCCGATGAGCAGTTCTTC
TRBV3-1	TRBJ1-2	.	few	14	CASSQGWVVGGYTF	TGTGCCAGCAGCCAAGGATGGGTAGTGGGTGGCTACACCTTC
TRBV29-1	TRBJ1-1	.	many	14	CSVTFSGFGKEAFF	TGCAGCGTTACGTTCAGCGGGTTTGGGAAGGAGGCTTTCTTT
TRBV3-1	TRBJ2-6	.	few	16	CASSLGQSNGANVLTF	TGTGCCAGCAGCCTAGGACAGTCGAATGGGGCCAACGTCCTGACTTTC
TRBV20-1	TRBJ2-7	.	few	13	CSARDQSSYEQYF	TGCAGTGCTAGGGACCAGAGCTCCTACGAGCAGTACTTC
TRBV5-1	TRBJ2-4	.	many	16	CASSSQGGYSKNIQYF	TGCGCCAGCAGCTCACAGGGGGGGTATTCCAAAAACATTCAGTACTTC
TRBV12-3/TRBV12-4	TRBJ2-7	.	.	13	CASSLGSLSEQYF	TGTGCCAGCAGTTTAGGATCCCTCAGCGAGCAGTACTTC
TRBV13	TRBJ2-7	TRBD2	few	14	CASSSWTSLREQYF	TGTGCCAGCAGCTCGTGGACTAGCCTACGAGAGCAGTACTTC
TRBV4-2	TRBJ2-1	TRBD2	.	16	CASSQGNGGALNEQFF	TGTGCCAGCAGCCAAGGCAACGGGGGGGCTCTTAATGAGCAGTTCTTC
TRBV7-9	TRBJ1-3	TRBD1	many	14	CASSWTGTGNTIYF	TGTGCCAGCAGCTGGACAGGGACTGGAAACACCATATATTTT
TRBV7-2	TRBJ2-5	.	.	13	CASSWDGMETQYF	TGTGCCAGCAGCTGGGATGGGATGGAGACCCAGTACTTC
TRBV7-8	TRBJ2-1	TRBD1	few	15	CASSLAGGAYNEQFF	TGTGCCAGCAGCTTAGCAGGGGGCGCCTACAATGAGCAGTTCTTC
TRBV14	TRBJ2-1	TRBD2	few	18	CASSQEGLAGDGYNEQFF	TGTGCCAGCAGCCAAGAGGGACTAGCGGGAGATGGCTACAATGAGCAGTTCTTC
TRBV6-5	TRBJ1-6	TRBD1	.	16	CASSYSDRGLASPLHF	TGTGCCAGCAGTTACTCGGACAGGGGGCTCGCTTCACCCCTCCACTTT
TRBV19	TRBJ2-7	.	.	15	CASSIKRTTSYEQYF	TGTGCCAGTAGTATAAAACGGACTACTTCCTACGAGCAGTACTTC
TRBV6-2/TRBV6-3	TRBJ2-1	.	.	17	CASRDGTVSSSYNEQFF	TGTGCCAGCAGAGACGGGACTGTTAGTAGCTCCTACAATGAGCAGTTCTTC
TRBV7-2	TRBJ1-1	.	.	17	CASSLNFPGPRNTEAFF	TGTGCCAGCAGCTTGAACTTCCCGGGACCTCGGAACACTGAAGCTTTCTTT
TRBV20-1	TRBJ2-1	TRBD2	.	14	CSARGAGGNNEQFF	TGCAGTGCTAGAGGCGCGGGGGGGAACAATGAGCAGTTCTTC
TRBV4-3	TRBJ2-1	TRBD1	few	14	CASSHARGPYEQFF	TGCGCCAGCAGCCATGCCAGGGGGCCTTATGAGCAGTTCTTC
TRBV10-3	TRBJ2-2	TRBD2	once	16	CATSESGLANTGELFF	TGTGCCACCAGTGAGTCGGGACTAGCTAACACCGGGGAGCTGTTTTTT
TRBV7-8	TRBJ2-3	TRBD2	.	20	CASNQKVRGGALSSTDTQYF	TGTGCCAGCAACCAAAAGGTCCGCGGGGGGGCCTTGAGTAGCACAGATACGCAGTATTTT
TRBV28	TRBJ1-5	TRBD1	many	15	CASSSGTGSNQPQHF	TGTGCCAGCAGTTCCGGGACAGGCAGCAATCAGCCCCAGCATTTT
TRBV18	TRBJ2-5	.	few	12	CASSPIGGTQYF	TGTGCCAGCTCACCAATAGGGGGAACCCAGTACTTC
TRBV10-3	TRBJ2-7	.	.	12	CAISEQTYEQYF	TGTGCCATCAGTGAGCAGACCTACGAGCAGTACTTC
TRBV5-4	TRBJ1-1	.	.	19	CASSLVLAGWSIANTEAFF	TGTGCCAGCAGCTTGGTTCTTGCCGGGTGGTCGATTGCGAACACTGAAGCTTTCTTT
TRBV29-1	TRBJ2-2	.	many	14	CSVPRLGNTGELFF	TGCAGCGTCCCCCGATTGGGTAACACCGGGGAGCTGTTTTTT
TRBV6-2/TRBV6-3	TRBJ2-5	TRBD2	.	21	CASSYAGLAGALGLYQETQYF	TGTGCCAGCAGTTACGCGGGACTAGCGGGGGCCCTTGGACTGTACCAAGAGACCCAGTACTTC
TRBV12-2	TRBJ2-3	.	.	16	CASRLATSGGTDTQYF	TGTGCAAGTCGCTTAGCGACTAGCGGGGGCACAGATACGCAGTATTTT
TRBV5-1	TRBJ2-1	.	few	14	CASSLAERGTEQFF	TGCGCCAGCAGCTTGGCCGAGAGGGGCACAGAGCAGTTCTTC
TRBV2	TRBJ2-2	.	few	13	CASSDSRSGELFF	TGTGCCAGCAGTGACTCTAGGTCCGGGGAGCTGTTTTTT
TRBV7-2	TRBJ1-1	.	.	14	CASTGGGPEVEAFF	TGTGCCAGCACGGGAGGGGGACCTGAAGTTGAAGCTTTCTTT
TRBV12-3/TRBV12-4	TRBJ2-5	TRBD1	.	15	CASSNDRVGGETQYF	TGTGCCAGCAGTAACGACAGGGTTGGGGGAGAGACCCAGTACTTC
TRBV15	TRBJ2-7	TRBD1	.	16	CATSPIGWGQGAEQYF	TGTGCCACCAGCCCCATAGGGTGGGGACAGGGTGCCGAGCAGTACTTC
TRBV6-2/TRBV6-3	TRBJ2-4	.	.	13	CASRELAKNIQYF	TGTGCCAGCAGGGAACTAGCCAAAAACATTCAGTACTTC
TRBV18	TRBJ2-5	TRBD1	few	16	CASSPLDRGPGETQYF	TGTGCCAGCTCACCACTCGACAGGGGGCCAGGGGAGACCCAGTACTTC
TRBV5-6	TRBJ2-7	.	few	15	CASSRRPGQSYEQYF	TGTGCCAGCAGTCGACGCCCCGGACAGTCCTACGAGCAGTACTTC
TRBV27	TRBJ2-1	.	.	15	CASSLRGTGYNEQFF	TGTGCCAGCAGTTTACGGGGGACGGGATACAATGAGCAGTTCTTC
TRBV6-1	TRBJ2-7	.	.	16	CASSRLGVSHSYEQYF	TGTGCCAGCAGCCGTCTAGGGGTTTCCCATTCCTACGAGCAGTACTTC
TRBV7-9	TRBJ2-3	TRBD1	.	15	CASSRQGDPTDTQYF	TGTGCCAGCAGCCGACAGGGGGATCCTACAGATACGCAGTATTTT
TRBV13	TRBJ2-7	.	.	14	CASSPGRRAYEQYF	TGTGCCAGCAGCCCGGGACGGAGGGCCTACGAGCAGTACTTC
TRBV6-2/TRBV6-3	TRBJ2-2	.	.	15	CASSYSQGNTGELFF	TGTGCCAGCAGTTACTCGCAGGGAAACACCGGGGAGCTGTTTTTT
TRBV7-2	TRBJ2-1	TRBD2	.	15	CASSEELAGDNEQFF	TGTGCCAGCAGCGAAGAGCTAGCGGGTGACAATGAGCAGTTCTTC
TRBV28	TRBJ2-5	TRBD2	many	17	CASSPSGWRGGLETQYF	TGTGCCAGCAGTCCCTCGGGGTGGCGGGGGGGCCTGGAGACCCAGTACTTC
TRBV5-1	TRBJ1-2	.	.	13	CASSPAVNYGYTF	TGCGCCAGCAGCCCGGCGGTAAACTATGGCTACACCTTC
TRBV14	TRBJ2-5	TRBD2	.	14	CASSPSGDQETQYF	TGTGCCAGCAGCCCTAGCGGCGACCAAGAGACCCAGTACTTC
TRBV5-6	TRBJ2-2	TRBD2	few	16	CASLTAGLANTGELFF	TGTGCCAGCCTTACCGCCGGACTAGCGAACACCGGGGAGCTGTTTTTT
TRBV2	TRBJ2-7	.	.	16	CASSEGWQGFGHEQYF	TGTGCCAGCAGTGAAGGGTGGCAGGGGTTCGGCCACGAGCAGTACTTC
TRBV18	TRBJ2-7	.	.	17	CASSNMPLADLSYEQYF	TGTGCCAGCTCCAATATGCCCCTCGCCGACCTTTCATACGAGCAGTACTTC
TRBV12-3/TRBV12-4	TRBJ1-2	.	.	14	CASSLQSTLGGYTF	TGTGCCAGCAGTTTACAGTCTACTCTGGGGGGCTACACCTTC
TRBV15	TRBJ2-5	.	few	14	CATSIRSELETQYF	TGTGCCACCAGCATCCGGTCCGAACTAGAGACCCAGTACTTC
TRBV29-1	TRBJ2-1	TRBD1	.	15	CSVEGSGTGNNEQFF	TGCAGCGTTGAAGGCTCCGGGACAGGGAATAATGAGCAGTTCTTC
TRBV20-1	TRBJ2-7	.	few	15	CSAFEGGRGADEQYF	TGCAGTGCCTTCGAAGGCGGAAGGGGGGCCGACGAGCAGTACTTC
TRBV20-1	TRBJ2-3	TRBD2	.	12	CSAGGGGDTQYF	TGCAGTGCCGGTGGGGGGGGAGATACGCAGTATTTT